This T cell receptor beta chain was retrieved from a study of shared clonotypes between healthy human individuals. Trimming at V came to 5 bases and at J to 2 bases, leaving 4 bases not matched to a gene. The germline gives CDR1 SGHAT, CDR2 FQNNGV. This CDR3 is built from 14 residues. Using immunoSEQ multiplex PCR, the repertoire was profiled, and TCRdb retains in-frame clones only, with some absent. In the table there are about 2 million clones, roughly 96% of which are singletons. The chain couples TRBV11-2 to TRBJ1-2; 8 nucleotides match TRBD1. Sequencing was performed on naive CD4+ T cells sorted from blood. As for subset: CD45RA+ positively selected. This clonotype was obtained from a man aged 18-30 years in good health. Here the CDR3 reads CASSDRDRNYGYTF. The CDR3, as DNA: TGTGCCAGCAGCGACCGGGACAGGAACTATGGCTACACCTTC.